This T cell receptor (beta chain) was retrieved from a study of cytotoxic CD8 clonotypes in ibrutinib-treated CLL. Study as a whole: Overall, 25 or so responses were partial and 2 complete; following median around 68 months, roughly 15 patients stayed remitted and 12 progressed.

Trimming took 4 bases from V and 8 from J; bases not matched to a gene: 5. The CDR3 spans 15 residues. CDR1 SGHTS and CDR2 YDEGEE come from the germline V gene. Here immunoSEQ multiplex PCR was the method, and the copy in TCRdb shows in-frame clones only, minus some. The top ten clones hold roughly half of a sample with tens of thousands of clones, approximately 67% of them seen once. This receptor was identified in a human donor with chronic lymphocytic leukemia. The J gene is TRBJ2-1, the V gene TRBV5-8, with TRBD2 matching over 14 bases. Specimen: PBMCs, collected at disease progression, from a patient treated with ibrutinib. CDR3 DNA sequence: TGTGCCAGCAGCCTGGGACTAGCGGGGGAGGATGAGCAGTTCTTC. This translates into CASSLGLAGEDEQFF.